This T cell receptor (beta chain) was recorded in a study of monozygotic twins with inflammatory bowel disease. Study-level points and caveats: Possibly because of limited power, concordant and discordant twins showed no difference in repertoire similarity.

No DNA is given; TCRdb re-called the 5' RACE reads and lists each CDR3 protein once. This sample contains more than 300,000 distinct CDR3 sequences. To note about this clonotype: Antigen specificity is unknown.

Blood samples measuring less than 3 ml were taken per donor. The CDR3 is 12 residues long. In germline, CDR1 is SQVTM, CDR2 ANQGSEA. The sequence derives from a human donor with ulcerative colitis or Crohn's disease, or a healthy co-twin of an affected twin (not recorded which). The sequenced sample consisted of blood. The chain links TRBV29-1 to TRBJ2-1; TCRdb designates TRBD1, a call that cannot be tested without DNA. The CDR3 sequence is CSVEGDRTKQFF.